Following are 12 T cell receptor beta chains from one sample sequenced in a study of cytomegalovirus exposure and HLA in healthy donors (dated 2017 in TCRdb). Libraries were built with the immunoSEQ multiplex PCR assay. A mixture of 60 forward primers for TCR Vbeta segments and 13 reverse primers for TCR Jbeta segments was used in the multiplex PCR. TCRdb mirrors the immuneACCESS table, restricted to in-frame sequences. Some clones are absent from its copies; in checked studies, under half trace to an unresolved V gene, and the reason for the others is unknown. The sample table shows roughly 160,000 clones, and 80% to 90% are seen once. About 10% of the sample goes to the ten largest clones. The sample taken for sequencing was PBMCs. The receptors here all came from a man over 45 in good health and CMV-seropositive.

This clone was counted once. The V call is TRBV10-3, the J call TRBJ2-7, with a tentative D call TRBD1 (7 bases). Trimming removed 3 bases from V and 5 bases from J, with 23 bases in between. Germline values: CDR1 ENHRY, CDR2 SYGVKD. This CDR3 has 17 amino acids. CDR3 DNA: TGTGCCATCAGTGACCCTGCCATGGGGGGACAGTTCAACGAGCAGTACTTC. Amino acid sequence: CAISDPAMGGQFNEQYF.

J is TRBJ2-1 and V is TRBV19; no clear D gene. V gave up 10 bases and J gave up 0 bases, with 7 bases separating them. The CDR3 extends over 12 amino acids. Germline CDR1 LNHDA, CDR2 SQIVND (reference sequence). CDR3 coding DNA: TGTGCCACCACGGGCTCCTACAATGAGCAGTTCTTC. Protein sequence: CATTGSYNEQFF. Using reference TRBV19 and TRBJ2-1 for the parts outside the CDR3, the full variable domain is DGGITQSPKYLFRKEGQNVTLSCEQNLNHDAMYWYRQDPGQGLRLIYYSQIVNDFQKGDIAEGYSVSREKKESFPLTVTSAQKNPTAFYLCATTGSYNEQFFGPGTRLTVL.

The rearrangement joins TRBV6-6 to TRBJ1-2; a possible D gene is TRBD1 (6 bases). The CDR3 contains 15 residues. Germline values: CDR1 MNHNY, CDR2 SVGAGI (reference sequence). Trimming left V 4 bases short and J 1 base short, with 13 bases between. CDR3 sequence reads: CASSLRGGNNYGYTF. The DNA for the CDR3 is TGTGCCAGCAGTTTGAGGGGGGGAAATAACTATGGCTACACCTTC.

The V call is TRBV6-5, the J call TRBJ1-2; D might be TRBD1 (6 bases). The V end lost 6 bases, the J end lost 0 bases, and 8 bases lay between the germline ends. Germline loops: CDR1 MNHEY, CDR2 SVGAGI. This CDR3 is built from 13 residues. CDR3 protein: CASRDSSNYGYTF. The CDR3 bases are TGTGCCAGCAGGGACAGCTCTAACTATGGCTACACCTTC.

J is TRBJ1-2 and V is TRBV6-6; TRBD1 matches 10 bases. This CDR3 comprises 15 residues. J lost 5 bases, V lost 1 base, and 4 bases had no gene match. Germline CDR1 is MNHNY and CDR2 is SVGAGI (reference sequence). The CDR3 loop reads CASSYFRTGGYGYTF. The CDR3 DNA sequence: TGTGCCAGCAGTTACTTTAGGACAGGGGGTTATGGCTACACCTTC.

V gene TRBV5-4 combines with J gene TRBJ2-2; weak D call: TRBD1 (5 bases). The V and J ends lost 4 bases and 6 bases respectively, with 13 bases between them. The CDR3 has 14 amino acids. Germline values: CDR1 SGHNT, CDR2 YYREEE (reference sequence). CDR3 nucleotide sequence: TGTGCCAGCAGCCAGGGATTAGAAGCCGGGGAGCTGTTTTTT. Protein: CASSQGLEAGELFF.

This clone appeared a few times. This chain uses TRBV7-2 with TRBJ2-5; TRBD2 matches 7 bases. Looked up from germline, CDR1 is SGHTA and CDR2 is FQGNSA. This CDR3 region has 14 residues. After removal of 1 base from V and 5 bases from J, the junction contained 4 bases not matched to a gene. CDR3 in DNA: TGTGCCAGCAGCTTAGTCGGGGGAGGGGAGACCCAGTACTTC. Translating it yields CASSLVGGGETQYF.

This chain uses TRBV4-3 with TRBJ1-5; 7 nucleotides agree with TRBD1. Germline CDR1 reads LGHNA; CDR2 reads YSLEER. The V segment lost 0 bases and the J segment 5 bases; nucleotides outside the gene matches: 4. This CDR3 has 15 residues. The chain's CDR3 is CASSQDDREDQPQHF. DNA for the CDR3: TGCGCCAGCAGCCAAGATGACAGGGAGGATCAGCCCCAGCATTTT.

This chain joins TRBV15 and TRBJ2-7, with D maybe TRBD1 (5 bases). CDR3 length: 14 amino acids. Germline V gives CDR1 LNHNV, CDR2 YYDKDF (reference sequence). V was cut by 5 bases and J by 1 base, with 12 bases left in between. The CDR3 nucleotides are TGTGCCACCAGCTTCCGGACACTATCCTACGAGCAGTACTTC. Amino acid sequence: CATSFRTLSYEQYF. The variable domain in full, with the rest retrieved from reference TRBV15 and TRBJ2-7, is DAMVIQNPRYQVTQFGKPVTLSCSQTLNHNVMYWYQQKSSQAPKLLFHYYDKDFNNEADTPDNFQSRRPNTSFCFLDIRSPGLGDTAMYLCATSFRTLSYEQYFGPGTRLTVT.

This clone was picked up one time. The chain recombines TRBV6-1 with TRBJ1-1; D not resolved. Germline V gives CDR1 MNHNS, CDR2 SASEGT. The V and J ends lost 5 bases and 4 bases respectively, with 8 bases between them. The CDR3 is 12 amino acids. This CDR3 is CASSRTVTEAFF. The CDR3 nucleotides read TGTGCCAGCAGTCGAACGGTCACTGAAGCTTTCTTT.

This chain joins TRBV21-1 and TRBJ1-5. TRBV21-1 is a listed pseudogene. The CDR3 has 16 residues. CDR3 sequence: CASSQYTNHSNQPQHF. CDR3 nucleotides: TGTGCCAGCAGCCAATACACTAATCATAGCAATCAGCCCCAGCATTTT.

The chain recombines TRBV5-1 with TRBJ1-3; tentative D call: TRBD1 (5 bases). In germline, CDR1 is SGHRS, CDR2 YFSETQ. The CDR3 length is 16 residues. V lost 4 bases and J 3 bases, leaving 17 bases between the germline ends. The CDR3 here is CASSIGGQGYGNTIYF. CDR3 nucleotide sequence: TGCGCCAGCAGCATTGGCGGCCAGGGATATGGAAACACCATATATTTT.